The entry below describes one TCR beta chain. The target antigen is unknown. The sample belongs to a study of T cell responses to AZD1222 COVID-19 vaccine. Repertoires were generated with immunoSEQ multiplex PCR, while TCRdb's copy carries only in-frame clones and drops some. The sample shows around 140,000 clones, 80% to 90% of them seen only once. Points from the study as a whole: Spike-spanning, vaccine-associated CD4 TCRs were dominant at 160-218 and 743-854. A mostly white British donor set with more females was recruited, and clonal diversity was possibly underestimated. Compared with day 0, the breadth and depth of the Spike-specific TCR repertoire rose significantly after two doses of AZD1222.

V was cut by 1 base and J by 3 bases, with 16 bases left in between. This CDR3 region has 17 residues. Germline CDR1 is LNHDA and CDR2 is SQIVND (reference sequence). The genes are TRBV19 and TRBJ1-5; D is possibly TRBD1 (6 bases). The sample in question was peripheral blood, obtained on day 0 of AZD1222 vaccination. This receptor was identified in an adult in good health. CDR3 sequence reads: CASSIARGPYDNQPQHF. Written as DNA, the CDR3 is TGTGCCAGTAGTATAGCGCGGGGGCCTTACGACAATCAGCCCCAGCATTTT.